Reported below is one TCR beta chain. Its target is not known. The data are from a study of cytomegalovirus exposure and HLA in healthy donors. Findings and caveats of the study: A later look showed TCR association rates differing by HLA locus, highest for DRB1 and lowest for HLA-C. Later on, a genetic analysis was performed. It linked a missense variant in DCLRE1C with V- and J-gene trimming of TCR beta. Indistinguishable V segments, including TRBV6-2 and TRBV6-3, were excluded.

Vbeta (60) and Jbeta (13) primers were used in the PCR. Only in-frame clones appear in the TCRdb table, and some are missing; sequencing was by immunoSEQ multiplex PCR. The profile shows 50,000 or so clones, approximately 70% of them singletons. CDR3 length equals 13 residues. Trimming pared 5 bases from V and 2 bases from J, leaving 10 bases between. Germline CDR1 SGHVS, CDR2 FQNEAQ. The V call is TRBV7-8, the J call TRBJ2-7, with D perhaps TRBD1 (5 bases). The sample comprised PBMCs. The receptor was isolated from a woman aged 50 to 60 in good health and CMV-seronegative. This CDR3 is CASSQGYTYEQYF. CDR3 nucleotides: TGTGCCAGCAGCCAGGGATACACCTACGAGCAGTACTTC.